The T cell receptor beta chain under discussion was sequenced for a study of blood T cell repertoires in COVID-19 (dated by TCRdb to 2020 to 2022). Regarding the complete study: Samples from collaborators originated in the United States, Italy and Spain and spanned both the acute and convalescent phases of COVID-19. The prospective study material was composed of cDNA or gDNA derived from T cells, B-cell-depleted T cells, or PBMCs. The dataset comprised deeply sampled blood TCRbeta repertoires from subjects exposed to, actively infected with, or recovered from COVID-19. The repertoires were released in a freely available public database intended as a resource for research on the immune response to SARS-CoV-2. The samples were drawn from the first 160 participants of the ongoing ImmuneRACE study and from 1,254 subjects provided by 6 global collaborators. Nearly every sample came with metadata listing a de-identified subject ID, COVID-19 status, age in years and sex. Where available, HLA class I and class II types were obtained from metadata supplied by the sample provider rather than from assay-based typing. Overall results and qualifications from the work: Clinical and demographic metadata were provided uncurated, with the amount varying by source and participant.

Enrolling through a virtual design, the prospective study's participants ranged in age from about 18 to 100 years and lived across roughly 24 United States geographic areas. In the prospective study, cohorts were assigned on the basis of participant-reported clinical history obtained from a screening survey and a study questionnaire. A participant counted as exposed if, within 2 weeks of entering the study, that participant had been in contact with someone who had a PCR-confirmed or clinician-diagnosed COVID-19 case. Each participant in the prospective study had whole blood, serum and a nasopharyngeal or oropharyngeal swab collected by mobile phlebotomists. Additional blood draws and questionnaires over an approximately two-month period could optionally be provided by prospective study participants. Blood samples from the prospective study were shipped frozen or at room temperature prior to DNA extraction.

The germline V gene specifies LGHNT as CDR1 and FRNRAP as CDR2. The CDR3 goes from the cysteine to the phenylalanine over 11 residues. The DNA shown is the 33-base CDR3, in frame from base 1. Concerning this clone itself: Its antigen has not been determined. The junction departs from the called germline gene at one end, perhaps through a read error.

TCRbeta CDR3 regions were amplified from genomic DNA by means of the immunoSEQ Assay, a bias-controlled multiplex PCR. The original methods were these. The number of nucleated cells in each sample was estimated from the amplification of reference gene primers within the assay. To quantify the absolute abundance of each unique TCRbeta CDR3 rearrangement, sequence reads were collapsed and filtered. For each sample, productive Simpson clonality was calculated by taking the square root of Simpson's diversity index across productive rearrangements. The source is immuneACCESS, and TCRdb retained only in-frame sequences with V and J called. Part of the clones is not carried over; for the studies checked, unresolved V genes explain less than half of this, and the remainder is unexplained. The D gene and trimming were derived from the DNA, and the V and J assignments and clone size from that table. The sample contains roughly 430,000 clones, approximately 90% of them found a single time. The top ten clones comprise approximately 1.5% of the sample.

Sample: PBMCs or T cells enriched from blood (not recorded which). This sequence originates from a woman in her late teens or twenties who had been exposed to COVID-19. The sequence links TRBV12-5 to TRBJ2-7; a tentative D call is TRBD2 (6 bases match). The DNA sequence is as follows: TGCCGACTAGAACAGATCTACGAGCAGTACTTC. This encodes CRLEQIYEQYF.